The text below deals with one T cell receptor beta chain. Sample-barcoded 5' priming and a J-beta primer mix drove a second PCR of about 6 to 12 cycles. TCRdb reanalysed the 5' RACE reads using MiXCR and keeps one entry per CDR3 protein. The table has hundreds of thousands of distinct CDR3 sequences, about 56% seen once. This sample is part of a study of blood T cells in healthy people across ages. Trimming left V 0 bases short and J 11 bases short, with 20 bases between. Germline V gene data show CDR1 as SGHRS and CDR2 as YFSETQ. The length of the CDR3 is 15 residues. The receptor's source is a man aged 40-50 years in good health. The sequenced sample was blood. The V call is TRBV5-1, the J call TRBJ2-5; perhaps D is TRBD1 or TRBD2 (6 bases each). The CDR3 here is CASSLGRGRGGAQYF. CDR3 in DNA: TGCGCCAGCAGCTTGGGTCGGGGGCGCGGTGGTGCGCAGTACTTC.